The subject of this entry is one T cell receptor (beta chain). Its antigen remains unidentified. The CDR3 is made up of 17 amino acids. The germline V gene has CDR1 LGHNA and CDR2 YSLEER. The ends lost 4 bases at V and 7 bases at J; junction bases unmatched: 13. The sample is drawn from a study of cytomegalovirus exposure and HLA in healthy donors. Study-wide findings and caveats: Earlier findings revealed that most TCR beta V segments proved productive either about 87% or about 30% of the time. Donor immune exposure was known only as CMV serostatus. Most TCRs appeared rarely, but some public TCRs recurred in many donors. The classifier was said to identify cytomegalovirus status with high specificity and sensitivity.

PCR involved 60 Vbeta and 13 Jbeta primers. The repertoire was sequenced with immunoSEQ multiplex PCR; TCRdb's copy has only in-frame clones and lacks some. The data show some 98,000 clones, roughly 80% seen once. The sample was PBMCs. This receptor was identified in a man in his forties in good health and CMV-seronegative. V is TRBV4-3 and J is TRBJ2-3; the match to TRBD2 covers 11 bases. CDR3 sequence reads: CASSPQRGSSGRNTQYF. For the CDR3, the DNA is TGCGCCAGCAGCCCCCAGAGGGGGTCTAGCGGGAGGAATACGCAGTATTTT.